A selection of T cell receptor beta chains follows, all from one sample in a study of T-cell memory formation after mild COVID-19. Each CDR3 protein is one row after TCRdb ran MiXCR on the 5' RACE reads. The sample shows 350,000 to 450,000 distinct CDR3 sequences, around 18% of them seen only once. The specimen sequenced was PBMCs or a T cell subset sorted from them (not recorded which). The receptors shown here come from an adult woman who had mild COVID-19 (a few samples of this study predate the infection). Cell type and time point are not known. Each CDR3 is given with its conserved first and last residue. D genes are given only for firm matches. The size entry is marked missing in some rows and otherwise reads once, few, many or a size class.

CDR3	DNA	D	size	V	J
CASSRAQGKTEALF	TGTGCCAGCTCACGGGCTCAGGGGAAAACTGAAGCTTTATTT	NA	NA	TRBV18	TRBJ1-1
CASRAEGFGANVLTF	TGTGCCAGCAGAGCCGAGGGGTTCGGGGCCAACGTCCTGACTTTC	NA	few	TRBV11-2	TRBJ2-6
CASSSYSHKGNSYEQYF	TGCGCCAGCAGCTCCTACAGCCACAAGGGGAACTCCTACGAGCAGTACTTC	NA	many	TRBV5-1	TRBJ2-7
CASSQVSLAGGTDTQYF	TGCGCCAGCAGCCAAGTTTCGCTAGCGGGTGGCACAGATACGCAGTATTTT	TRBD2	few	TRBV4-1	TRBJ2-3
CASSFGLSNTGELFF	TGCGCCAGCAGCTTTGGACTCTCGAACACCGGGGAGCTGTTTTTT	NA	few	TRBV5-1	TRBJ2-2
CASSPQRGGYEQYF	TGCGCCAGCAGCCCCCAGAGGGGTGGCTACGAGCAGTACTTC	NA	NA	TRBV5-1	TRBJ2-7
CATSDGTGWYNEQFF	TGTGCCACCAGTGACGGGACAGGGTGGTACAATGAGCAGTTCTTC	TRBD1	few	TRBV24-1	TRBJ2-1
CASTPGQGYEQYF	TGTGCCAGCACCCCGGGACAGGGATACGAGCAGTACTTC	TRBD1	NA	TRBV12-3/TRBV12-4	TRBJ2-7
CASSSGDSYNSPLHF	TGTGCCAGCAGCTCGGGGGACAGTTATAATTCACCCCTCCACTTT	TRBD1	few	TRBV9	TRBJ1-6
CASRDGQGGPPKRQFF	TGTGCCAGCAGGGACGGACAGGGAGGCCCCCCCAAACGGCAGTTCTTC	TRBD1	few	TRBV2	TRBJ2-1
CASSPRGGEGVYEQYF	TGCGCCAGCAGCCCGAGAGGAGGGGAGGGCGTCTACGAGCAGTACTTC	TRBD2	NA	TRBV4-1	TRBJ2-7
CASSLERNEQFF	TGTGCCAGCAGCTTGGAGCGCAATGAGCAGTTCTTC	NA	few	TRBV7-9	TRBJ2-1
CASSWGLEAHEQFF	TGTGCCAGCAGTTGGGGACTGGAAGCCCATGAGCAGTTCTTC	NA	few	TRBV27	TRBJ2-1
CASSSQGRPQHF	TGTGCCAGCAGTTCCCAAGGGCGGCCCCAGCATTTT	NA	few	TRBV12-3/TRBV12-4	TRBJ1-5
CASSVGLGGSSYNEQFF	TGTGCCAGCAGCGTAGGCTTGGGGGGATCTTCATACAATGAGCAGTTCTTC	NA	NA	TRBV9	TRBJ2-1
CASSLDSSDTQYF	TGCGCCAGCAGCTTGGACAGTTCAGATACGCAGTATTTT	NA	many	TRBV5-1	TRBJ2-3
CASSLNAGLAGSPTNEQFF	TGTGCCAGCAGCTTAAACGCCGGACTAGCGGGATCCCCTACGAATGAGCAGTTCTTC	TRBD2	few	TRBV7-3	TRBJ2-1
CASSLAGVRDRGDNEQFF	TGTGCCAGCAGCTTAGCAGGAGTCCGGGACAGGGGTGACAATGAGCAGTTCTTC	TRBD1	few	TRBV7-9	TRBJ2-1
CSARVSPQGRLNTEAFF	TGCAGTGCTAGAGTATCCCCTCAGGGACGGTTGAACACTGAAGCTTTCTTT	NA	NA	TRBV20-1	TRBJ1-1
CSAASGRTNEQFF	TGCAGTGCGGCTAGCGGGAGGACAAATGAGCAGTTCTTC	TRBD2	NA	TRBV20-1	TRBJ2-1
CASSFSPGLRNTEAFF	TGTGCCAGCAGCTTCTCACCGGGACTTAGGAACACTGAAGCTTTCTTT	NA	NA	TRBV7-8	TRBJ1-1
CASSLRGGGITDTQYF	TGTGCCAGCAGCCTCCGGGGCGGGGGAATCACAGATACGCAGTATTTT	TRBD2	few	TRBV7-3	TRBJ2-3
CASSFRDSKSYEQYF	TGTGCCAGCAGTTTTCGGGACTCCAAATCCTACGAGCAGTACTTC	NA	few	TRBV12-3/TRBV12-4	TRBJ2-7
CASSLDRDTEAFF	TGTGCCAGCAGCTTAGACAGGGACACTGAAGCTTTCTTT	NA	few	TRBV11-2	TRBJ1-1
CASAHLGELFF	TGTGCCAGCGCCCATTTGGGGGAGCTGTTTTTT	NA	few	TRBV25-1	TRBJ2-2
CSSKGSTDTQYF	TGCAGCTCAAAGGGGAGCACAGATACGCAGTATTTT	NA	few	TRBV20-1	TRBJ2-3
CASSFVDGGYTF	TGTGCCAGCAGCTTCGTGGATGGGGGCTACACCTTC	NA	few	TRBV7-9	TRBJ1-2
CASSLETSSGANVLTF	TGCGCCAGCAGCCTTGAAACAAGCTCTGGGGCCAACGTCCTGACTTTC	NA	few	TRBV5-1	TRBJ2-6
CASSPGIEAGPYEQYF	TGTGCCAGCAGCCCTGGGATTGAGGCGGGCCCCTACGAGCAGTACTTC	NA	NA	TRBV13	TRBJ2-7
CASSSYWGVETQYF	TGTGCCAGCAGCTCCTATTGGGGGGTAGAGACCCAGTACTTC	NA	few	TRBV11-2	TRBJ2-5
CAISFRGEAFF	TGTGCCATCAGCTTCCGAGGAGAAGCTTTCTTT	NA	NA	TRBV7-9	TRBJ1-1
CASSLEAGLVGRDEQFF	TGTGCCAGCAGTTTAGAGGCGGGGTTGGTAGGGCGTGATGAGCAGTTCTTC	NA	few	TRBV12-3/TRBV12-4	TRBJ2-1
CASSPGGAAVYTF	TGCGCCAGCTCCCCCGGCGGCGCGGCGGTGTACACCTTC	NA	NA	TRBV5-1	TRBJ1-2
CASSLDSWENEQFF	TGTGCCAGCAGCTTGGATAGTTGGGAGAATGAGCAGTTCTTC	NA	NA	TRBV5-5	TRBJ2-1
CASSVKGWDTEAFF	TGTGCCAGCAGCGTCAAGGGTTGGGACACTGAAGCTTTCTTT	NA	few	TRBV7-6	TRBJ1-1
CASSYRDREADTQYF	TGTGCCAGCAGCTACCGGGACAGGGAGGCAGATACGCAGTATTTT	TRBD1	once	TRBV7-9	TRBJ2-3
CASRAPGLQKETQYF	TGTGCCAGCAGGGCACCGGGACTTCAAAAAGAGACCCAGTACTTC	NA	few	TRBV12-3/TRBV12-4	TRBJ2-5
CASSIGLVGEQYF	TGTGCCAGCAGCATCGGACTAGTAGGCGAGCAGTACTTC	TRBD2	NA	TRBV9	TRBJ2-7
CASSSADRAGYTF	TGTGCCAGCAGCTCGGCCGACAGGGCTGGCTACACCTTC	TRBD1	NA	TRBV5-6	TRBJ1-2
CASSISQGRNEQYF	TGTGCCAGTAGTATAAGCCAGGGAAGAAACGAGCAGTACTTC	NA	few	TRBV19	TRBJ2-7